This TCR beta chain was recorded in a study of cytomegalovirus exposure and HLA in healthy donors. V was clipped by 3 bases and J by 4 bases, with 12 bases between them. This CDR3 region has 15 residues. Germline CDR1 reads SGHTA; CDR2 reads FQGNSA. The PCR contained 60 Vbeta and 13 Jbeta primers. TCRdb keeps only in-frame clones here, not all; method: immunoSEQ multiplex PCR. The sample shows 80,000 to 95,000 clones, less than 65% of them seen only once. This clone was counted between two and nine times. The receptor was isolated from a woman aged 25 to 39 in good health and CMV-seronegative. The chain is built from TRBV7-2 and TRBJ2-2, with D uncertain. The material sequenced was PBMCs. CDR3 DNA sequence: TGTGCCAGCAGCTTCTACCACGTATCCACCGGGGAGCTGTTTTTT. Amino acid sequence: CASSFYHVSTGELFF.